What follows are 24 T cell receptor beta chains derived from one specimen sequenced in a study of T cells after yellow fever vaccination. Each CDR3 protein gets one entry after TCRdb re-called the 5' RACE reads with MiXCR. Here the sample spans about 120,000 distinct CDR3 sequences, about 8.2% being singletons. The source was CD8+ T cells sorted from PBMCs, collected on the day of the yellow fever booster vaccination. The receptors here all came from a man younger than 35 who received the YFV17D yellow fever vaccine.

The CDR3 loop reads CSVDPGGNEQYF. The CDR3, as DNA: TGCAGCGTTGATCCGGGGGGAAACGAGCAGTACTTC. V and J are TRBV29-1 and TRBJ2-7; TRBD2 agrees at 7 bases. Germline assignment: CDR1 SQVTM and CDR2 ANQGSEA. The junction had 4 bases not matched to a gene; V was cut back by 3 bases and J by 5 bases. The CDR3 extends over 12 amino acids.

The V gene is TRBV4-2, the J gene TRBJ2-2, with D unresolved. The CDR3 is made up of 14 amino acids. Germline CDR1 LGHNA, CDR2 YNFKEQ. The V gene lost 2 bases and the J gene lost 6 bases, with 10 bases spanning the gap. The CDR3 reads CASSQSIDSGELFF. The CDR3 DNA reads TGTGCCAGCAGCCAATCTATAGACTCCGGGGAGCTGTTTTTT.

The chain uses TRBV5-1 and TRBJ2-1; D is unresolved. Germline assignment: CDR1 SGHRS and CDR2 YFSETQ. The V gene lost 4 bases and the J gene lost 0 bases, with 14 bases spanning the gap. The CDR3 spans 16 residues. CDR3 sequence: CASSPSRIVSYNEQFF. CDR3 bases: TGCGCCAGCAGCCCAAGTAGGATTGTCTCCTACAATGAGCAGTTCTTC.

In this sample, this clonotype turned up a few times. The chain recombines TRBV29-1 with TRBJ1-1; D is ambiguous. Trimming shortened V by 5 bases and J by 4 bases, and 8 bases separated the two germline ends. The CDR3 is 11 amino acids. Germline values: CDR1 SQVTM, CDR2 ANQGSEA. The CDR3 sequence is CSVQVPTEAFF. The CDR3 DNA is TGCAGCGTTCAGGTGCCCACTGAAGCTTTCTTT.

This clonotype has at least ten counts. The genes are TRBV11-2 and TRBJ2-2; no reliable D call. The ends were cut back, 6 bases at V and 4 bases at J, with 15 bases in the middle. Germline CDR1 is SGHAT and CDR2 is FQNNGV. There are 15 residues in the CDR3. This chain's CDR3 is CASRRPGLGTGELFF. The CDR3 bases are TGTGCCAGCAGGAGACCGGGCTTAGGCACCGGGGAGCTGTTTTTT. The full variable domain, in which reference TRBV11-2 and TRBJ2-2 provide the parts outside the CDR3, is EAGVAQSPRYKIIEKRQSVAFWCNPISGHATLYWYQQILGQGPKLLIQFQNNGVVDDSQLPKDRFSAERLKGVDSTLKIQPAKLEDSAVYLCASRRPGLGTGELFFGEGSRLTVL.

The chain links TRBV9 to TRBJ2-1; 8 bases align to TRBD1. This CDR3 spans 15 amino acids. The ends lost 4 bases at V and 5 bases at J; junction bases unmatched: 8. CDR1 is SGDLS, CDR2 YYNGEE, per germline. The CDR3 sequence is CASSYTGGRDNEQFF. The CDR3 DNA follows: TGTGCCAGCAGCTACACAGGGGGTAGGGACAATGAGCAGTTCTTC. Full variable domain (outside the CDR3, taken from reference TRBV9 and TRBJ2-1): DSGVTQTPKHLITATGQRVTLRCSPRSGDLSVYWYQQSLDQGLQFLIQYYNGEERAKGNILERFSAQQFPDLHSELNLSSLELGDSALYFCASSYTGGRDNEQFFGPGTRLTVL.

This clonotype was seen only a few times. The chain is built from TRBV13 and TRBJ1-2, with D perhaps TRBD1 (5 bases). The V gene's germline CDR1 is PRHDT and CDR2 FYEKMQ (reference sequence). V lost 5 bases and J lost 4, with 14 bases in between. The CDR3 contains 14 residues. CDR3 sequence: CASSRLGPIYGYTF. DNA for the CDR3: TGTGCCAGCAGCAGATTGGGACCGATCTATGGCTACACCTTC.

The table lists this clonotype with a few counts. The genes are TRBV20-1 and TRBJ2-7, with 8 bases fitting TRBD1. Germline CDR1 DFQATT, CDR2 SNEGSKA (reference sequence). The CDR3 loop spans 15 amino acids. Trimming at V came to 0 bases and at J to 3 bases, leaving 7 bases not matched to a gene. CDR3 coding DNA: TGCAGTGCTAGAGATCGCGACAGGGGTCTCTACGAGCAGTACTTC. Translation gives CSARDRDRGLYEQYF.

The rearrangement joins TRBV29-1 to TRBJ2-3; no definite D call. CDR1 SQVTM and CDR2 ANQGSEA come from the germline V gene. The length of the CDR3 is 17 residues. Trimming pared 4 bases from V and 1 base from J, leaving 21 bases between. The CDR3 DNA is TGCAGCGTTGGGACCGCTAGTGGACGGTGGGGCACAGATACGCAGTATTTT. Translated: CSVGTASGRWGTDTQYF.

The chain has TRBV12-3 or TRBV12-4 and TRBJ2-7; D may be TRBD1 (6 bases). The length of the CDR3 is 13 residues. V was clipped by 6 bases and J by 1 base, with 10 bases between them. The CDR3 DNA reads TGTGCCAGCAGCTCGGGACAATCCTACGAGCAGTACGTC. It codes for CASSSGQSYEQYV.

The rearrangement joins TRBV19 to TRBJ1-5, with D unclear. Between the trimmed V and J ends, which lost 2 bases and 7 bases, there was a span of 12 bases. Germline CDR1 and CDR2: LNHDA and SQIVND (reference sequence). The CDR3 loop spans 14 amino acids. CDR3 sequence (DNA): TGTGCCAGTAGTATAAGCATCGGGATCCAGCCCCAGCATTTT. Residues: CASSISIGIQPQHF.

CDR3 DNA sequence: TGCAGTGCTAGAGACAGGGAGACCTACGAGCAGTACGTC. It codes for CSARDRETYEQYV. The chain couples TRBV20-1 to TRBJ2-7; D is tentatively TRBD1 or TRBD2 (5 bases each). The CDR3 covers 13 residues. CDR1 and CDR2 from the germline V gene are DFQATT and SNEGSKA (reference sequence). Deletions cut 0 bases from V and 2 bases from J, with 8 bases between.

This clonotype showed up many times. The chain joins TRBV4-3 to TRBJ1-1; D remains unclear. V lost 0 bases to trimming and J lost 1 base, with 12 bases between them. The CDR3 sequence is 16 residues long. From germline, CDR1 is LGHNA and CDR2 YSLEER. In DNA, the CDR3 is TGCGCCAGCAGCCAAGATCATTATGGGAGGAACACTGAAGCTTTCTTT. Its translation is CASSQDHYGRNTEAFF.

The chain links TRBV5-4 to TRBJ2-4; D may be TRBD1 or TRBD2 (6 bases each). The CDR3 extends over 14 amino acids. CDR1 and CDR2 from the germline V gene are SGHNT and YYREEE (reference sequence). The V end lost 2 bases, the J end lost 6 bases, and 12 bases lay between the germline ends. In DNA, the CDR3 is TGTGCCAGCAGCTTATGGGGGGCCGGAAACATTCAGTACTTC. The encoded protein is CASSLWGAGNIQYF.

The CDR3 DNA reads as TGCGCCAGCAGCGCAGGGAGCTACGAGCAGTACTTC. It is translated as CASSAGSYEQYF. V and J are TRBV5-1 and TRBJ2-7; the D gene could be TRBD1 or TRBD2 (5 bases each). The V gene lost 4 bases and the J gene lost 3 bases, with 8 bases spanning the gap. CDR3 length: 12 amino acids. CDR1 is SGHRS and CDR2 is YFSETQ in the germline V gene.

This clonotype showed up just a few times. J is TRBJ2-5 and V is TRBV18; D is undetermined. Trimming pared 2 bases from V and 4 bases from J, leaving 2 bases between. The CDR3 is 11 amino acids. Germline V gene sequence: CDR1 KGHSH, CDR2 LQKENI. The CDR3 here is CASSPAETQYF. CDR3 in DNA: TGTGCCAGCTCACCAGCAGAGACCCAGTACTTC.

The sample holds a few counts of this clonotype. The chain is built from TRBV19 and TRBJ2-3; D is uncertain. The CDR3 covers 20 residues. V gave up 3 bases and J gave up 1 base, with 26 bases separating them. Germline-derived CDR1 and CDR2 are LNHDA and SQIVND (reference sequence). CDR3: CASSMGRFLGEDLGTDTQYF. The CDR3 nucleotides read TGTGCCAGTAGTATGGGCCGGTTCCTTGGGGAAGATTTGGGCACAGATACGCAGTATTTT.

The chain recombines TRBV28 with TRBJ1-2; 7 positions agree with TRBD1. J lost 4 bases, V lost 3 bases, and 5 bases had no gene match. CDR3 size: 14 residues. Per germline, CDR1 MDHEN and CDR2 SYDVKM. The DNA for the CDR3 is TGTGCCAGCAGTTTGCCCGGGACAGCCTATGGCTACACCTTC. Amino acids: CASSLPGTAYGYTF.

This clonotype was picked up a small number of times. This chain connects TRBV3-1 to TRBJ2-7; TRBD2 matches at 7 bases. V lost 4 bases to trimming and J lost 2 bases; unmatched junction nucleotides: 5. Germline V gene data show CDR1 as LGHDT and CDR2 as YNNKEL (reference sequence). The CDR3 is 14 residues long. The CDR3 loop reads CASSRTSDPYEQYF. The CDR3 nucleotides are TGTGCCAGCAGCCGTACTAGCGACCCCTACGAGCAGTACTTC.

The gene calls are TRBV5-1 and TRBJ2-3, with D hard to call. This CDR3 spans 12 amino acids. Between the trimmed V and J ends, which lost 1 base and 4 bases, there was a span of 4 bases. The germline V gene encodes CDR1 SGHRS and CDR2 YFSETQ. The CDR3 spells CASSLHADTQYF. Here the CDR3 DNA reads TGCGCCAGCAGCTTGCACGCAGATACGCAGTATTTT.

This chain links TRBV25-1 with TRBJ2-3, with D possibly being TRBD2 (7 bases). Germline V lookup: CDR1 MGHDK, CDR2 SYGVNS. V was clipped by 11 bases and J by 2 bases, with 17 bases between them. There are 14 residues in the CDR3. The chain's CDR3 is CAVHGGGVTDTQYF. CDR3 nucleotide sequence: TGTGCCGTCCACGGCGGGGGCGTCACAGATACGCAGTATTTT.

The chain employs TRBV6-5 and TRBJ1-6; D gene ambiguous. V lost 0 bases to trimming and J lost 10 bases, with 4 bases between them. CDR1 is MNHEY, CDR2 SVGAGI, per germline. The CDR3 loop spans 12 amino acids. For the CDR3, the DNA is TGTGCCAGCAGTTACTCTGGCTCACCCCTCCACTTT. It specifies CASSYSGSPLHF.

This clonotype has a handful of counts. The J gene is TRBJ2-1, the V gene TRBV19; D is unresolved. The germline V gene encodes CDR1 LNHDA and CDR2 SQIVND (reference sequence). The CDR3 has 9 residues. The V end was cut by 7 bases, the J end by 9 bases, with 4 bases between. The CDR3 DNA sequence: TGTGCCAGTAACGGTGAGCAGTTCTTC. This translates into CASNGEQFF.

The V gene is TRBV6-6, the J gene TRBJ1-2, with D maybe TRBD1 (6 bases). Trimming pared 0 bases from V and 5 bases from J, leaving 7 bases between. The CDR3 sequence is 13 residues long. Germline V CDR1 and CDR2: MNHNY, SVGAGI (reference sequence). The CDR3 is CASSYSDRYGYTF. The CDR3 nucleotides read TGTGCCAGCAGTTACTCGGACAGATATGGCTACACCTTC.